This record looks at one T cell receptor (beta chain) sequence and its context. Its matching antigen is unknown. This entry is derived from a study of T cell responses to AZD1222 COVID-19 vaccine. Whole-study findings and limits: Only a handful of AZD1222 recipients tested seropositive at baseline. Repertoires were obtained only post-peak T cell response.

Measured with immunoSEQ multiplex PCR; TCRdb has only the in-frame clones, and not every one. This repertoire shows 90,000 to 100,000 clones, roughly nine tenths found once; its top ten account for approximately 3%. This clonotype was sampled from an adult in good health. Source: peripheral blood, taken on day 0 of AZD1222 vaccination.

CDR3 protein: CASSRRQGGTPTDTQYF. In DNA, the CDR3 is TGTGCCAGCAGCCGACGACAGGGAGGGACCCCCACAGATACGCAGTATTTT. This chain joins TRBV5-4 and TRBJ2-3, with D possibly called TRBD1 or TRBD2 (7 bases each). Trimming shortened V by 4 bases and J by 2 bases, and 20 bases separated the two germline ends. The CDR3 has 17 residues. In germline, CDR1 is SGHNT, CDR2 YYREEE (reference sequence).